A single sample gave rise to the 24 T cell receptor beta chains below, sequenced in a study of T cell responses to AZD1222 COVID-19 vaccine. Measured with immunoSEQ multiplex PCR; TCRdb has only the in-frame clones, and not every one. In the table there are around 110,000 clones, 85% to 95% of which are singletons. This material consisted of peripheral blood, taken on day 0 of AZD1222 vaccination. The receptors were sampled from an adult in good health.

This chain links TRBV5-6 with TRBJ2-7, with TRBD1 matching 11 bases. The V segment lost 5 bases and the J segment 3 bases; nucleotides outside the gene matches: 4. The CDR3 loop spans 14 amino acids. Germline V CDR1 and CDR2: SGHDT, YYEEEE. The CDR3 DNA reads as TGTGCCAGCAGGATCGGGACAGGGGGCTACGAGCAGTACTTC. It translates to CASRIGTGGYEQYF.

The CDR3 sequence: CASSPQAVQETQYF. DNA of the CDR3: TGTGCCAGCAGTCCACAGGCTGTACAAGAGACCCAGTACTTC. The gene calls are TRBV27 and TRBJ2-5; D possibly corresponds to TRBD1 (5 bases). CDR1 MNHEY and CDR2 SMNVEV come from the germline V gene (reference sequence). CDR3 size: 14 residues. Trimming cost V 5 bases and J 2 bases, with 12 bases left between them.

The chain uses TRBV7-9 and TRBJ1-1; the match to TRBD1 covers 7 bases. V shed 7 bases, J shed 1 base, and the junction held 6 bases outside the gene matches. Germline assignment: CDR1 SEHNR and CDR2 FQNEAQ (reference sequence). The CDR3 extends over 14 amino acids. The CDR3: CASTSGGWNTEAFF. The CDR3 region has the DNA TGTGCCAGCACCTCAGGGGGATGGAACACTGAAGCTTTCTTT.

Here the CDR3 DNA reads TGTGCCAGCAGTTTATTCTTAACAGGGAAGGAGCAGTACTTC. This encodes CASSLFLTGKEQYF. This chain links TRBV27 with TRBJ2-7, with TRBD1 as a possible D gene (6 bases). The V gene lost 1 base and the J gene lost 7 bases, with 14 bases spanning the gap. The CDR3 totals 14 residues. From germline, CDR1 is MNHEY and CDR2 SMNVEV (reference sequence).

This clone showed up just once. This sequence joins TRBV28 and TRBJ1-1; D is undetermined. Trimming removed 4 bases at V and 0 bases at J, with 9 bases between. This CDR3 spans 14 amino acids. From germline, CDR1 is MDHEN and CDR2 SYDVKM. The CDR3 DNA reads TGTGCCAGCAGTTCCGACGGGGTGAACACTGAAGCTTTCTTT. It encodes CASSSDGVNTEAFF.

This clone was detected once. The chain couples TRBV2 to TRBJ2-3, with TRBD2 identical over 12 bases. Germline V gene lookup returns CDR1 SNHLY and CDR2 FYNNEI. The CDR3 runs to 15 residues. With V trimmed by 10 bases and J by 4 bases, 9 bases remained unmatched. CDR3 in amino acids: CATRTSGIWADTQYF. The CDR3 DNA follows: TGTGCCACAAGGACTAGCGGGATTTGGGCAGATACGCAGTATTTT.

The V and J genes are TRBV30 and TRBJ2-3; 9 nucleotides match TRBD2. CDR3 length: 14 residues. V gave up 4 bases and J gave up 1 base; unmatched junction bases: 3. In germline, CDR1 is GTSNPN, CDR2 SVGIG (reference sequence). CDR3 protein: CAWTKRGGTDTQYF. CDR3 nucleotide sequence: TGTGCCTGGACAAAGCGGGGGGGCACAGATACGCAGTATTTT.

The chain joins TRBV3-1 (or the pseudogene TRBV3-2) to TRBJ2-5, with D unresolved. The CDR3 contains 13 residues. Per the germline V gene, CDR1 is LGHDT and CDR2 is YNNKEL (reference sequence). Trimming took off 2 bases at V and 5 bases at J, with 9 bases between the two ends. Written as DNA, the CDR3 is TGTGCCAGCAGCCAACCCCCCTCCGAGACCCAGTACTTC. This translates into CASSQPPSETQYF.

This sequence joins TRBV6-5 and TRBJ2-7, with TRBD2 matching 8 bases. V shed 2 bases and J 0 bases; nucleotides not matched to a gene: 3. This CDR3 spans 15 amino acids. The germline CDR1 and CDR2 sequences are MNHEY and SVGAGI. The CDR3 loop is CASSYDAGGSYEQYF. CDR3 bases: TGTGCCAGCAGTTACGACGCGGGAGGCTCCTACGAGCAGTACTTC.

This clone was picked up one time. The chain couples TRBV6-4 to TRBJ2-2, with a tentative D call TRBD2 (5 bases). CDR3 length equals 20 residues. V was trimmed by 4 bases and J by 0 bases, leaving 24 bases between them. Germline V gives CDR1 MRHNA, CDR2 SNTAGT. This CDR3 reads CASSVFNWREGTSNTGELFF. CDR3 bases: TGTGCCAGCAGTGTATTTAATTGGAGAGAGGGCACATCGAACACCGGGGAGCTGTTTTTT.

The V gene is TRBV2, the J gene TRBJ2-1, with TRBD1 as a possible D gene (5 bases). Germline CDR1 reads SNHLY; CDR2 reads FYNNEI. The CDR3 runs 14 residues. The V end was cut by 3 bases, the J end by 5 bases, with 11 bases between. DNA of the CDR3: TGTGCCAGCAGTGATTTTACAGGAGACAATGAGCAGTTCTTC. It yields the protein CASSDFTGDNEQFF.

The genes are TRBV6-2 or TRBV6-3 and TRBJ1-5; D is ambiguous. Germline CDR1 is MNHEY and CDR2 is SVGEGT. This CDR3 comprises 12 residues. Trimming took 3 bases from V and 6 from J, leaving 6 bases between them. Here the CDR3 DNA reads TGTGCCAGCAGTTATGGGATTCAGCCCCAGCATTTT. Residues: CASSYGIQPQHF.

The chain is built from TRBV6-6 and TRBJ2-2; possibly TRBD2 for D (6 bases). V dropped 2 bases and J dropped 1 base, with 8 bases sitting between them. Germline CDR1 reads MNHNY; CDR2 reads SVGAGI (reference sequence). The CDR3 totals 15 residues. As DNA, the CDR3 is TGTGCCAGCAGTTACGGGACTGAGAACACCGGGGAGCTGTTTTTT. Protein product: CASSYGTENTGELFF.

V and J are TRBV3-1 (or the pseudogene TRBV3-2) and TRBJ1-2; no reliable D call. Per the germline V gene, CDR1 is LGHDT and CDR2 is YNNKEL (reference sequence). The CDR3 spans 13 residues. Trimming pared 0 bases from V and 7 bases from J, leaving 9 bases between. The CDR3, as DNA: TGTGCCAGCAGCCAAGATTGGCTCCCTGGCTACACCTTC. This sequence encodes CASSQDWLPGYTF.

V usage is TRBV30 and J usage is TRBJ1-2; no definite D call. Germline loops: CDR1 GTSNPN, CDR2 SVGIG (reference sequence). The CDR3 runs 13 residues. Trimming pared 4 bases from V and 4 bases from J, leaving 13 bases between. The CDR3 region is CAWMYGEAYGYTF. CDR3 sequence (DNA): TGTGCCTGGATGTACGGAGAGGCCTATGGCTACACCTTC.

This clone was seen just once. The V gene is TRBV5-1, the J gene TRBJ2-3; 9 bases match TRBD1. Germline V CDR1 and CDR2: SGHRS, YFSETQ. With 4 bases clipped from V and 0 bases from J, the junction kept 6 bases outside the gene matches. This CDR3 region has 16 residues. This chain's CDR3 is CASSPRDRASTDTQYF. In DNA, the CDR3 is TGCGCCAGCAGCCCACGGGACAGGGCCAGCACAGATACGCAGTATTTT. Full variable domain (remainder filled in from reference TRBV5-1 and TRBJ2-3): KAGVTQTPRYLIKTRGQQVTLSCSPISGHRSVSWYQQTPGQGLQFLFEYFSETQRNKGNFPGRFSGRQFSNSRSEMNVSTLELGDSALYLCASSPRDRASTDTQYFGPGTRLTVL.

This clone is a singleton in its sample. The chain is built from TRBV5-6 and TRBJ1-5; weak D call: TRBD1 (5 bases). The CDR3 sequence is 16 residues long. V was shortened by 1 base and J by 4 bases, with 15 bases between the two germline ends. Germline CDR1 and CDR2: SGHDT and YYEEEE. This chain's CDR3 is CASSLYRRAWNQPQHF. In DNA form, the CDR3 reads TGTGCCAGCAGCTTGTACAGGAGGGCTTGGAATCAGCCCCAGCATTTT.

The chain couples TRBV4-1 to TRBJ1-2; D gene unclear. The CDR3 is 14 amino acids. Between the trimmed V and J ends, which lost 0 bases and 3 bases, there was a span of 8 bases. Germline lookup yields CDR1 MGHRA and CDR2 YSYEKL. Here the CDR3 reads CASSQETAYYGYTF. The CDR3 nucleotides read TGCGCCAGCAGCCAAGAAACAGCCTACTATGGCTACACCTTC.

This clone came up once. The CDR3 sequence: CASSYRDSSSYEQYF. In DNA form, the CDR3 reads TGTGCCAGCAGCTACCGGGACTCCAGCTCCTACGAGCAGTACTTC. The chain is built from TRBV7-8 and TRBJ2-7, with D possibly matching TRBD2 (6 bases). Germline CDR1 is SGHVS and CDR2 is FQNEAQ. The V gene lost 4 bases and the J gene lost 0 bases, with 13 bases spanning the gap. The CDR3 has 15 residues.

This clone appeared a single time. The chain links TRBV7-9 to TRBJ1-4; 8 bases line up with TRBD1. This CDR3 spans 15 amino acids. The germline CDR1 and CDR2 sequences are SEHNR and FQNEAQ (reference sequence). With V trimmed by 2 bases and J by 4 bases, 3 bases remained unmatched. CDR3 nucleotides: TGTGCCAGCAGCTTAAGTGGACAGGGTAATGAAAAACTGTTTTTT. Translation: CASSLSGQGNEKLFF. The complete variable domain, with remaining parts taken from reference TRBV7-9 and TRBJ1-4, reads DTGVSQNPRHKITKRGQNVTFRCDPISEHNRLYWYRQTLGQGPEFLTYFQNEAQLEKSRLLSDRFSAERPKGSFSTLEIQRTEQGDSAMYLCASSLSGQGNEKLFFGSGTQLSVL.

This clone appeared once. J is TRBJ2-7 and V is TRBV12-3 or TRBV12-4; D is unresolved. Trimming took 6 bases from V and 2 from J, leaving 11 bases between them. The CDR3 has 13 amino acids. In DNA form, the CDR3 reads TGTGCCAGCAGCCCCTTCGGCGCCTACGAGCAGTACTTC. Residues: CASSPFGAYEQYF.

The gene calls are TRBV6-5 and TRBJ2-7; D may match TRBD1 or TRBD2 (6 bases each). V lost 5 bases and J 6 bases, leaving 11 bases between the germline ends. CDR1 and CDR2 (germline): MNHEY, SVGAGI. The CDR3 extends over 12 amino acids. The CDR3 DNA follows: TGTGCCAGCAGTCGAGAGGGGGGCGAGCAGTACTTC. Amino acid sequence: CASSREGGEQYF.

This clone is termed medium-sized (0.01 to 0.1%). V and J are TRBV3-1 (or the pseudogene TRBV3-2) and TRBJ2-7; D is perhaps TRBD1 or TRBD2 (6 bases each). The CDR3 has 14 amino acids. Trimming removed 0 bases from V and 7 bases from J, with 13 bases in between. The germline gives CDR1 LGHDT, CDR2 YNNKEL (reference sequence). The CDR3 region is CASSQDRGPGEQYF. CDR3 DNA: TGTGCCAGCAGCCAAGATCGGGGGCCCGGTGAGCAGTACTTC.

V is TRBV5-4 and J is TRBJ2-3; D gene unclear. Between the trimmed V and J ends, which lost 1 base and 0 bases, there was a span of 12 bases. This CDR3 comprises 16 residues. CDR1 and CDR2 from the germline V gene are SGHNT and YYREEE (reference sequence). The CDR3 region is CASSLSPRISTDTQYF. CDR3 coding DNA: TGTGCCAGCAGCTTGAGTCCGCGGATCAGCACAGATACGCAGTATTTT. The full variable domain, completed using reference TRBV5-4 and TRBJ2-3, is ETGVTQSPTHLIKTRGQQVTLRCSSQSGHNTVSWYQQALGQGPQFIFQYYREEENGRGNFPPRFSGLQFPNYSSELNVNALELDDSALYLCASSLSPRISTDTQYFGPGTRLTVL.